This TCR beta chain was identified in a study of blood T cells in healthy people across ages. Notes on the study in general: Per million T cells, TCR beta diversity dropped roughly linearly as age increased.

For the second PCR, which ran for roughly 6 to 11 cycles, a sample-barcoded 5' primer and a J-beta primer mix were used. Using its own MiXCR run on the 5' RACE reads, TCRdb lists one record per CDR3 protein. Among roughly 2 million distinct CDR3 sequences, approximately 50% were seen once, and the ten largest hold about 2.1%. V was shortened by 2 bases and J by 4 bases, with 18 bases between the two germline ends. This CDR3 spans 17 amino acids. Germline CDR1 and CDR2: SGHVS and FNYEAQ. For this clonotype: The antigen remains undetermined.

The sample comprised blood. The TCR was taken from a woman in her 40s in good health. The chain has TRBV7-6 and TRBJ2-1, with a tentative D call TRBD1 (6 bases). CDR3 bases: TGTGCCAGCAGCTTATCCTCCAGGGGCTATCGGTACAATGAGCAGTTCTTC. It is translated as CASSLSSRGYRYNEQFF.